Detailed here is one T cell receptor beta chain. The antigen is unknown. Flow cytometry served to check the purity of CD4+ and CD8+ cells, which were isolated by positive magnetic bead selection. The source of the sample is a study of somatic mutations in cytotoxic T cells in rheumatoid arthritis. Points from the study as a whole: It was in rheumatoid arthritis patients, but not in healthy controls, that CD8+ clonality increased with age. For about an eighth of the roughly 60 patients, a single CD8+ clone accounted for more than 20% of CD8+ cells.

The data were produced by immunoSEQ multiplex PCR, yet TCRdb's version contains in-frame clones alone and is incomplete. The sample lists around 15,000 clones, roughly four fifths occurring once. This clonotype was sampled from a woman in her forties or fifties with rheumatoid arthritis. Sequenced sample: CD8+ T cells sorted from blood.

In DNA form, the CDR3 reads TGTGCCAGCAGCGGCGGTCGCGGGTCCACAGATACGCAGTATTTT. It encodes CASSGGRGSTDTQYF. V and J are TRBV9 and TRBJ2-3, with D perhaps TRBD2 (5 bases). Per the germline V gene, CDR1 is SGDLS and CDR2 is YYNGEE. The V and J ends lost 3 bases and 2 bases respectively, with 13 bases between them. The CDR3 covers 15 residues.